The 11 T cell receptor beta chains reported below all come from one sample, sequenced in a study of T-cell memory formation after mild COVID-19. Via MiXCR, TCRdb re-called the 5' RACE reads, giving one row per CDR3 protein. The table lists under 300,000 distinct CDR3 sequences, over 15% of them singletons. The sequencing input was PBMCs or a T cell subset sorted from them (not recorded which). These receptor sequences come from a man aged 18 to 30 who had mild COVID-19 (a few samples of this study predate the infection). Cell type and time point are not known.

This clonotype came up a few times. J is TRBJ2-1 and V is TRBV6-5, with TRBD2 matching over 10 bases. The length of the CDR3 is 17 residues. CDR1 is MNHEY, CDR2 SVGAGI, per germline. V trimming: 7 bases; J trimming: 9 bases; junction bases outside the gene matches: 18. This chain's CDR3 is CASTRTLAGVRYGEQFF. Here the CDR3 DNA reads TGTGCCAGCACTCGAACCCTAGCGGGGGTTAGGTATGGTGAGCAGTTCTTC.

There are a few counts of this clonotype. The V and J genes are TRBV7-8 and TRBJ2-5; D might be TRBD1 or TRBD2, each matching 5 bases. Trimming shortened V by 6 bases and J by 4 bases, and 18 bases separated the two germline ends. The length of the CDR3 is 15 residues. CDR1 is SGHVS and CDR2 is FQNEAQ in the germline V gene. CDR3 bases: TGTGCCAGCAGACACGCCGGGGCAGGGACAGAGACCCAGTACTTC. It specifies CASRHAGAGTETQYF. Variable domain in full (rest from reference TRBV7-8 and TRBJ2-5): GAGVSQSPRYKVAKRGQDVALRCDPISGHVSLFWYQQALGQGPEFLTYFQNEAQLDKSGLPSDRFFAERPEGSVSTLKIQRTQQEDSAVYLCASRHAGAGTETQYFGPGTRLLVL.

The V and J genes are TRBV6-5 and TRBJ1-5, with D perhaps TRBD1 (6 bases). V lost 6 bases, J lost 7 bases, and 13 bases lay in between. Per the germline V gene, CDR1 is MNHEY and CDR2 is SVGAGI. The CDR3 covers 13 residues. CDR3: CASREQGSQPQHF. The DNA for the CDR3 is TGTGCCAGCAGGGAACAGGGTAGCCAGCCCCAGCATTTT.

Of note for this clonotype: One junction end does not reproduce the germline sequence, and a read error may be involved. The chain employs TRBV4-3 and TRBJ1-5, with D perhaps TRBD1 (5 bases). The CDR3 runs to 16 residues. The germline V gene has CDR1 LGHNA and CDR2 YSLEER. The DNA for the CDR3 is TGCGACAGCAGCCAAGATGCCGGGGGGGGTAAGATGCCCCAGCATTTT. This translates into CDSSQDAGGGKMPQHF.

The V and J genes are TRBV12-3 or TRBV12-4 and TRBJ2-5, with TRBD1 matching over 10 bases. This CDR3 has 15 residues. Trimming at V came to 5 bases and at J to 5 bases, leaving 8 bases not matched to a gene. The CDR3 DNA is TGTGCCAGCAGTCCCCAGGACAGGGGGGGTGAGACCCAGTACTTC. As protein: CASSPQDRGGETQYF.

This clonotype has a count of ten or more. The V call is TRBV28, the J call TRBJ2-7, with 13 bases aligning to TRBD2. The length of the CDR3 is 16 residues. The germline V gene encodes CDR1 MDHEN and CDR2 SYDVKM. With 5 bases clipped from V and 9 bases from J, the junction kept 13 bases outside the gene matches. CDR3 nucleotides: TGTGCCAGCAGTCCCAGTGGGACTAGCGGGGTACGAGGGCAGTACGTC. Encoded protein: CASSPSGTSGVRGQYV.

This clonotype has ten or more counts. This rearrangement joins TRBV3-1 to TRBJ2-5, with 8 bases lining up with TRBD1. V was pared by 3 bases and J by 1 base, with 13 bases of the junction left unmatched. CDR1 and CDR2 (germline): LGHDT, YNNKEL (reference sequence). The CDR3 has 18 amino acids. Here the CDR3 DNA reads TGTGCCAGCAGCCAGTCGCGATTCAGGGGGCATACCCAAGAGACCCAGTACTTC. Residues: CASSQSRFRGHTQETQYF.

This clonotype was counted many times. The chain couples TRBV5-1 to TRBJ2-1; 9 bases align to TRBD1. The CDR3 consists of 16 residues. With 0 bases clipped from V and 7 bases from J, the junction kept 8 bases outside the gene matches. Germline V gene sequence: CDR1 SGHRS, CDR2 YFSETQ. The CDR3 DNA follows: TGCGCCAGCAGCTTGGATTTACCGGGACAGGGAAATGAGCAGTTCTTC. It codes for CASSLDLPGQGNEQFF.

The CDR3 coding sequence is TGTGCCAGCAGCTTCGCCCCGAGGGACTACGAGCAGTACGTC. Translated: CASSFAPRDYEQYV. The gene calls are TRBV11-2 and TRBJ2-7; a possible D gene is TRBD2 (5 bases). Trimming removed 3 bases at V and 3 bases at J, with 12 bases between. Germline V gene sequence: CDR1 SGHAT, CDR2 FQNNGV. This CDR3 has 14 residues.

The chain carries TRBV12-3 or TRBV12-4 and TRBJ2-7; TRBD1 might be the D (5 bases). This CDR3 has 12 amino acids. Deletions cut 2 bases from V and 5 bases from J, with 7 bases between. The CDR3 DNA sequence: TGTGCCAGCAGTTTAAGGGGCCACGAGCAGTACGTC. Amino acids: CASSLRGHEQYV.

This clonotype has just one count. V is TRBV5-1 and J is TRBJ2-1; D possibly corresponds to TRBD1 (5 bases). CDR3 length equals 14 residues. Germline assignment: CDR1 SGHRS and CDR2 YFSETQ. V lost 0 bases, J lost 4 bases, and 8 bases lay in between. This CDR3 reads CASSLDRQYNEQFF. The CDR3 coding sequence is TGCGCCAGCAGCTTGGACAGGCAGTACAATGAGCAGTTCTTC.